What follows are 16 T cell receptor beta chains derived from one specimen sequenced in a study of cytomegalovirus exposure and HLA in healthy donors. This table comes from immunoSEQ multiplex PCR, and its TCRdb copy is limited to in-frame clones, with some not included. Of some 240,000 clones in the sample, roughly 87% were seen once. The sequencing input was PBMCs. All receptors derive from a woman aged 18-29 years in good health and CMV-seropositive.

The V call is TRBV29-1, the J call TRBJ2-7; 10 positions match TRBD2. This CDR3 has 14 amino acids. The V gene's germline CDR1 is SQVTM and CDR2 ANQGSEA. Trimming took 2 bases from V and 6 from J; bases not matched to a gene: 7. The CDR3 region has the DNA TGCAGCGTTGAACTAGCGGGAGAGGTAGGCGAGCAGTACTTC. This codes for CSVELAGEVGEQYF.

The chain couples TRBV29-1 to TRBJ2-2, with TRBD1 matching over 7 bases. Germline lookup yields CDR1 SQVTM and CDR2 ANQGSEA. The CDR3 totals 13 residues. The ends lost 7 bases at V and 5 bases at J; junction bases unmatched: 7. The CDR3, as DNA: TGCAGCGGGAGTGACAGGGAGACCGGGGAGCTGTTTTTT. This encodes CSGSDRETGELFF.

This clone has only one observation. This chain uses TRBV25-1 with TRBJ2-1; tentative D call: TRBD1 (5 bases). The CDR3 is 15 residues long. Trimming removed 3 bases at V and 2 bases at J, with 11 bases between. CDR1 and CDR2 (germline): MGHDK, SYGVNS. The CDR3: CASSDPGFPYNEQFF. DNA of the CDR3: TGTGCCAGCAGTGACCCAGGGTTCCCCTACAATGAGCAGTTCTTC.

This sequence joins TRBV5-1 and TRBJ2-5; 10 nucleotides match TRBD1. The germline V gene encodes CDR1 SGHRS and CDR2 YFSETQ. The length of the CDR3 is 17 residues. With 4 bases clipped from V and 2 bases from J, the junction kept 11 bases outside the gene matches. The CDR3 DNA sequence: TGCGCCAGCAGCCCCCCCGACAGGGGGCCAGGGCAAGAGACCCAGTACTTC. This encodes CASSPPDRGPGQETQYF.

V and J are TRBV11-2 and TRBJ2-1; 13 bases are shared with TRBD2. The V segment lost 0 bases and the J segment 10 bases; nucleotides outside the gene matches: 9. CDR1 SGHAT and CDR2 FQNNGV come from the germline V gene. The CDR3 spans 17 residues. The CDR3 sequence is CASSLDLGLAGVREQFF. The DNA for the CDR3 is TGTGCCAGCAGCTTAGATCTAGGACTAGCGGGAGTTAGAGAGCAGTTCTTC. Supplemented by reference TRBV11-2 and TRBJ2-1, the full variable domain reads EAGVAQSPRYKIIEKRQSVAFWCNPISGHATLYWYQQILGQGPKLLIQFQNNGVVDDSQLPKDRFSAERLKGVDSTLKIQPAKLEDSAVYLCASSLDLGLAGVREQFFGPGTRLTVL.

The DNA of the CDR3 is TGTGCCAGTGGGAAGCGGGACGTTTTGGAGACCCAGTACTTC. It codes for CASGKRDVLETQYF. The rearrangement links TRBV5-8 to TRBJ2-5, with 7 bases identical to TRBD2. The germline CDR1 and CDR2 sequences are SGHTS and YDEGEE. The CDR3 spans 14 residues. Trimming removed 8 bases from V and 5 bases from J; junction bases left unmatched: 12.

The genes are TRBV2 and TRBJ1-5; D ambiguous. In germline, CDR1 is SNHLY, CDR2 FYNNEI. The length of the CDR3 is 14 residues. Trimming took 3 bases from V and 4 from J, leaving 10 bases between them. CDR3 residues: CASSEGRENQPQHF. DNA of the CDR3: TGTGCCAGCAGTGAGGGCAGAGAGAATCAGCCCCAGCATTTT.

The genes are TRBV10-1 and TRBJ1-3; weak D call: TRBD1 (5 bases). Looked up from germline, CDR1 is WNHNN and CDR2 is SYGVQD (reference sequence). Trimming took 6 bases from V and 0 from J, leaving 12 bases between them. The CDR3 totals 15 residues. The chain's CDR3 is CASSSGHSSGNTIYF. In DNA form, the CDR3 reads TGCGCCAGCAGCTCCGGACACAGCTCTGGAAACACCATATATTTT.

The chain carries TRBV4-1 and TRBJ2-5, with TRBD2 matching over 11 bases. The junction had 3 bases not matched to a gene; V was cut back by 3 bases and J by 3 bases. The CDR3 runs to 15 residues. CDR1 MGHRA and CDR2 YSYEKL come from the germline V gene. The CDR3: CASSHAGLAEETQYF. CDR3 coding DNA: TGCGCCAGCAGCCATGCGGGACTAGCGGAAGAGACCCAGTACTTC.

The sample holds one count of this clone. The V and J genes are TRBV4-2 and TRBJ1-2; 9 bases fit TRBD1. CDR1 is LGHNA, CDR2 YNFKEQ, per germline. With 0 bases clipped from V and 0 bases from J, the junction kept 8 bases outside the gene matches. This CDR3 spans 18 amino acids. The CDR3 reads CASSQEWTGDFSNYGYTF. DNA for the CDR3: TGTGCCAGCAGCCAAGAGTGGACAGGGGATTTTTCTAACTATGGCTACACCTTC.

The CDR3 bases are TGTGCCTGGACTCGGGGGAAGAACACCGGGGAGCTGTTTTTT. Translation: CAWTRGKNTGELFF. This chain links TRBV30 with TRBJ2-2, with D perhaps TRBD2 (6 bases). The V and J ends lost 4 bases and 1 base respectively, with 10 bases between them. This CDR3 spans 14 amino acids. The germline V gene encodes CDR1 GTSNPN and CDR2 SVGIG (reference sequence).

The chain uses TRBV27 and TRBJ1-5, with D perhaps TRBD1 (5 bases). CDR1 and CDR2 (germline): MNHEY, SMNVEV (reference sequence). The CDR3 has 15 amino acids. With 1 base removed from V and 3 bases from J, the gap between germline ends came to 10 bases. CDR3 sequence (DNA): TGTGCCAGCAGTTTATGGCAGGGAAACAATCAGCCCCAGCATTTT. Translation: CASSLWQGNNQPQHF.

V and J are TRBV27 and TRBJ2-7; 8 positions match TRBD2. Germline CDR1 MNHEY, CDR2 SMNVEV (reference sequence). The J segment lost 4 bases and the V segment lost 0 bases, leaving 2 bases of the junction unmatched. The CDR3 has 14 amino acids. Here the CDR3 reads CASSLSSGGYEQYF. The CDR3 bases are TGTGCCAGCAGTTTATCGTCGGGGGGGTACGAGCAGTACTTC.

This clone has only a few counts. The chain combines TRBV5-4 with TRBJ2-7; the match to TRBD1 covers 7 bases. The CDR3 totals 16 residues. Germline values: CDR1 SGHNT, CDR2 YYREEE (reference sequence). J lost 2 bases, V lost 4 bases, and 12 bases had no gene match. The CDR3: CASSVPTAGTAYEQYF. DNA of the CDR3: TGTGCCAGCAGCGTGCCAACCGCCGGGACAGCCTACGAGCAGTACTTC.

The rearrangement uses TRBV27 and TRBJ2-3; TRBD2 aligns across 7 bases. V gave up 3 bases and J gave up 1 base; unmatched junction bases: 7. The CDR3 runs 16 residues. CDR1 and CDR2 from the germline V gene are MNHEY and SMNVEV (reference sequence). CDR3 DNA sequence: TGTGCCAGCAGTTTGGTCGGGGGAGGGGGCACAGATACGCAGTATTTT. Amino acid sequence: CASSLVGGGGTDTQYF.

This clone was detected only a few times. The CDR3 reads CASRKTGTGNGQPQHF. CDR3 coding DNA: TGTGCCAGCAGAAAGACCGGGACAGGGAATGGACAGCCCCAGCATTTT. The chain employs TRBV28 and TRBJ1-5; TRBD1 agrees at 9 bases. Germline V gives CDR1 MDHEN, CDR2 SYDVKM. The CDR3 has 16 residues. Germline trimming cut 6 bases from V and 7 bases from J; bases unmatched to any gene: 13.